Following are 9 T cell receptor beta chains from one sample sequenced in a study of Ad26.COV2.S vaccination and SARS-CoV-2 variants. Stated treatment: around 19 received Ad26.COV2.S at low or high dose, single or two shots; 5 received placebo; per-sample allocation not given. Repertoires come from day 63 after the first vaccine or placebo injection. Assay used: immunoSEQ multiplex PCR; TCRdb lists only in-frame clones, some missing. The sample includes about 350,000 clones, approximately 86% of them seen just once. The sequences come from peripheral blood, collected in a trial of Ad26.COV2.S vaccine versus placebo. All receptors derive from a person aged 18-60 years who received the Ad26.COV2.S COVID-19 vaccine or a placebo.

In DNA, the CDR3 is TGTGCCAGTACCGATGGGGGGGCTGGGGCCAACGTCCTGACTTTC. This translates into CASTDGGAGANVLTF. J is TRBJ2-6 and V is TRBV19; the match to TRBD2 covers 7 bases. Germline V CDR1 and CDR2: LNHDA, SQIVND (reference sequence). The ends lost 7 bases at V and 2 bases at J; junction bases unmatched: 5. This CDR3 contains 15 residues.

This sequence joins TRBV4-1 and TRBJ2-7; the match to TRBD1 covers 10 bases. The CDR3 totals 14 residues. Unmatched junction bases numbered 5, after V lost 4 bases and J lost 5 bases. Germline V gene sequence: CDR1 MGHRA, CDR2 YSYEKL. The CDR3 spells CASSRTGGSDEQYF. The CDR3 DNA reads TGCGCCAGCAGCCGGACAGGGGGGTCTGACGAGCAGTACTTC.

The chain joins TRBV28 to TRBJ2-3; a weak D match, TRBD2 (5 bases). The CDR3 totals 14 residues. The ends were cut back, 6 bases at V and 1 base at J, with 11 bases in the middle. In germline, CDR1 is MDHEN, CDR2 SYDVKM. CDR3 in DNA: TGTGCCAGCAGGGAGGAACGCCGCACAGATACGCAGTATTTT. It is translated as CASREERRTDTQYF.

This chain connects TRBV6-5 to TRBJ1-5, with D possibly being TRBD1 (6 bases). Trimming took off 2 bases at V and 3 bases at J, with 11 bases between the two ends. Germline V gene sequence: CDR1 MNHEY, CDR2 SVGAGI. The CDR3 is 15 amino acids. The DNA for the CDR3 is TGTGCCAGCAGTTACGAAGGGGGGCCCAATCAGCCCCAGCATTTT. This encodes CASSYEGGPNQPQHF.

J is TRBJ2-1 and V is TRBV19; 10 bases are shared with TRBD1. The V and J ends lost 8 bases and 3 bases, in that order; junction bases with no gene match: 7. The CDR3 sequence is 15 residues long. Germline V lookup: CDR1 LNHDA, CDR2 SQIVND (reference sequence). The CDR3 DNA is TGTGCCAGTGGAATCCGGGACAGGGGCTACAATGAGCAGTTCTTC. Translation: CASGIRDRGYNEQFF.

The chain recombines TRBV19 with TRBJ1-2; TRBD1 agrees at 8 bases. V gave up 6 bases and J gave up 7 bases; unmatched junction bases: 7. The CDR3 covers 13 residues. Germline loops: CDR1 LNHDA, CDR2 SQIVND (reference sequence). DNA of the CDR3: TGTGCCAGTAGAATGCCTGGACAGGGTGGCTACACCTTC. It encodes CASRMPGQGGYTF.

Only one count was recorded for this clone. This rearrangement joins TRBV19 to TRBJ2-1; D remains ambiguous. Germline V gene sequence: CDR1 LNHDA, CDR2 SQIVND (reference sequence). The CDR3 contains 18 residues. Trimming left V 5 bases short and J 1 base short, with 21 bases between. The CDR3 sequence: CASSLVAATLWSYNEQFF. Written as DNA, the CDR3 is TGTGCCAGTAGTTTGGTGGCCGCGACCCTGTGGTCCTACAATGAGCAGTTCTTC.

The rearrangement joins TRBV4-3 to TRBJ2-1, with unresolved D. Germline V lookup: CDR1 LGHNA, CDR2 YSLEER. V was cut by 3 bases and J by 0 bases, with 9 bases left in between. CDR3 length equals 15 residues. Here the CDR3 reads CASSQSSGSYNEQFF. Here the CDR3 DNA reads TGCGCCAGCAGCCAGTCCTCGGGCTCCTACAATGAGCAGTTCTTC.

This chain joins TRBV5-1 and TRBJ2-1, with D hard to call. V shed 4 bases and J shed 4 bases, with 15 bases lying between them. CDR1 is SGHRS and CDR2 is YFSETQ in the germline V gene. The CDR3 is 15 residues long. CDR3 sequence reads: CASSQDIAPYNEQFF. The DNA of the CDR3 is TGCGCCAGCAGCCAAGACATTGCCCCTTACAATGAGCAGTTCTTC.